Listed here are 9 T cell receptor beta chains from one sample, sequenced in a study of patients and donors after allogeneic stem cell transplantation. TCRdb analysed the RT-PCR reads with MiXCR anew, one entry per CDR3 protein. There are some 880,000 distinct CDR3 sequences in the sample; 15% to 20% occur only once, and around 6% lies in the top ten. Material: blood, either unsorted or a sorted T cell fraction (not recorded which). The receptors come from a human donor who was either an allogeneic HSCT recipient or a stem cell or donor lymphocyte infusion donor (not recorded which). It is not recorded whose cells these are; they may come from a transplant donor.

For this clonotype: Mismatch with germline at one junction end may stem from a read error. The V call is TRBV7-7, the J call TRBJ2-1; D is tentatively TRBD1 or TRBD2 (6 bases each). The germline V gene encodes CDR1 SSHAT and CDR2 FNYEAQ (reference sequence). The CDR3 contains 16 residues. The CDR3 coding sequence is TGTGCTAGCAGCTCAGGGCAATGGGGGGCGCAAAATGAGCAGTTCTTC. Translating it yields CASSSGQWGAQNEQFF.

This clonotype was observed many times. The chain links TRBV10-3 to TRBJ1-1; D unclear. The V end lost 3 bases, the J end lost 8 bases, and 10 bases lay between the germline ends. The CDR3 extends over 12 amino acids. Germline loops: CDR1 ENHRY, CDR2 SYGVKD. The CDR3 sequence: CAISDHPAEAFF. The CDR3 DNA reads TGTGCCATCAGTGATCACCCAGCGGAAGCTTTCTTT.

The chain links TRBV4-1 to TRBJ2-7; 9 positions match TRBD2. Per the germline V gene, CDR1 is MGHRA and CDR2 is YSYEKL. V lost 1 base, J lost 5 bases, and 9 bases stayed unmatched. This CDR3 is 16 amino acids long. The CDR3 region is CASSQAPGLAIDEQYF. The DNA for the CDR3 is TGCGCCAGCAGCCAAGCGCCCGGACTAGCGATCGACGAGCAGTACTTC.

The chain carries TRBV29-1 and TRBJ2-7, with TRBD1 as a possible D gene (5 bases). V was shortened by 3 bases and J by 2 bases, with 5 bases between the two germline ends. The CDR3 runs to 11 residues. The germline gives CDR1 SQVTM, CDR2 ANQGSEA. The CDR3 sequence: CSVETAYEQYF. The CDR3 region has the DNA TGCAGCGTTGAGACAGCCTACGAGCAGTACTTC.

This clonotype showed up just a few times. V gene TRBV18 combines with J gene TRBJ1-2; 7 nucleotides match TRBD1. V dropped 5 bases and J dropped 4; count of bases not matched to a gene: 7. The CDR3 runs to 14 residues. Germline CDR1 KGHSH, CDR2 LQKENI. The CDR3: CASSGDSWGYGYTF. The CDR3 nucleotides are TGTGCCAGCTCAGGGGACAGTTGGGGCTATGGCTACACCTTC.

The chain has TRBV6-5 and TRBJ1-5, with a weak D call TRBD1 (6 bases). The CDR3 spans 13 residues. Trimming took 3 bases from V and 6 from J, leaving 9 bases between them. Germline V gene data show CDR1 as MNHEY and CDR2 as SVGAGI. The CDR3 loop reads CASSYQGTQPQHF. The CDR3 region has the DNA TGTGCCAGCAGTTATCAGGGGACTCAGCCCCAGCATTTT.

The gene calls are TRBV5-1 and TRBJ1-2; 7 nucleotides match TRBD1. The CDR3 totals 16 residues. V lost 3 bases to trimming and J lost 3 bases; unmatched junction nucleotides: 11. Germline V gene lookup returns CDR1 SGHRS and CDR2 YFSETQ. This CDR3 reads CASSWGPGQEHYGYTF. The CDR3 nucleotides read TGCGCCAGCAGCTGGGGGCCCGGACAGGAGCACTATGGCTACACCTTC. Variable domain in full (rest from reference TRBV5-1 and TRBJ1-2): KAGVTQTPRYLIKTRGQQVTLSCSPISGHRSVSWYQQTPGQGLQFLFEYFSETQRNKGNFPGRFSGRQFSNSRSEMNVSTLELGDSALYLCASSWGPGQEHYGYTFGSGTRLTVV.

The gene calls are TRBV12-3 or TRBV12-4 and TRBJ2-7, with TRBD2 identical over 13 bases. J lost 2 bases, V lost 6 bases, and 7 bases had no gene match. This CDR3 is 16 amino acids long. DNA of the CDR3: TGTGCCAGCAGCTTTACCGGGACTAGCGGGACCTACGAGCAGTACTTC. This gives the protein CASSFTGTSGTYEQYF.

This clonotype has just a few counts. This chain joins TRBV3-1 and TRBJ2-7, with no clear D. The CDR3 contains 13 residues. Per the germline V gene, CDR1 is LGHDT and CDR2 is YNNKEL (reference sequence). V lost 0 bases and J 6 bases, leaving 9 bases between the germline ends. CDR3 sequence (DNA): TGTGCCAGCAGCCAAGATGCCGTAGGCGAGCAGTACTTC. Translated, it gives CASSQDAVGEQYF.